The clone carrying this TCR beta chain was found many times. Its specificity is not known. The sample is drawn from a study of T cells in Graves' hyperthyroidism and ophthalmopathy. Whole-study findings and limits: Stable hyperthyroidism and ophthalmopathy were separated using 13 V-J signatures.

The CDR3 regions of TCR beta were amplified from RNA transcripts. The TCR CDR3 first-round RT-PCR relied on the HTBI primer set. Each CDR3 protein gets one entry after TCRdb re-called the multiplex PCR reads with MiXCR. This table holds 400,000 to 500,000 distinct CDR3 sequences, approximately 14% found once. Material for sequencing was blood. The source is a man between 18 and 29 years old with Graves' ophthalmopathy.

CDR3 bases: TGTGCCAGCAGCCTGCATGTACCCTCTGATTGGGGCGAGCAGTACTTC. Protein product: CASSLHVPSDWGEQYF. V is TRBV5-6 and J is TRBJ2-7; D unresolved. The CDR3 has 16 amino acids. The V gene's germline CDR1 is SGHDT and CDR2 YYEEEE. The V end was cut by 4 bases, the J end by 6 bases, with 23 bases between.